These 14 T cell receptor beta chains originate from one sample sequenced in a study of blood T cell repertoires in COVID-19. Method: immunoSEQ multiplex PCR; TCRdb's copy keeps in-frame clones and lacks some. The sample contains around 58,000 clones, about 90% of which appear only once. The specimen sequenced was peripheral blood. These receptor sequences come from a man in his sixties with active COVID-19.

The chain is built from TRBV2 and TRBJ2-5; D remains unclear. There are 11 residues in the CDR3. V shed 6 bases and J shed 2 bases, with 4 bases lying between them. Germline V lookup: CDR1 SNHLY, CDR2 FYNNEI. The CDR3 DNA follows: TGTGCCAGCAGCGAGCAAGAGACCCAGTACTTC. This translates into CASSEQETQYF.

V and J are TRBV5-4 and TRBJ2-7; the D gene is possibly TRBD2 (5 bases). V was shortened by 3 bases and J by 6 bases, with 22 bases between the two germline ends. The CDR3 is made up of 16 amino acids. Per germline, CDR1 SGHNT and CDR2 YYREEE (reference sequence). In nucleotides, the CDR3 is TGTGCCAGCAGCTCCGTCAACGGGGTGATTACCGGCGAGCAGTACTTC. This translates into CASSSVNGVITGEQYF.

Written as DNA, the CDR3 is TGCAGCGTACGTAAGGGGGCAACGGTTAATGAGCAGTTCTTC. Translation: CSVRKGATVNEQFF. This chain joins TRBV29-1 and TRBJ2-1; 7 bases align to TRBD1. The V gene's germline CDR1 is SQVTM and CDR2 ANQGSEA. The CDR3 has 14 residues. With 6 bases clipped from V and 7 bases from J, the junction kept 12 bases outside the gene matches.

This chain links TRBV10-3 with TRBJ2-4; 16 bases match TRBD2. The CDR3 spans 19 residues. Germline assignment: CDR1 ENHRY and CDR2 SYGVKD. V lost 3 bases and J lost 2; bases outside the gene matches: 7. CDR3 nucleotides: TGTGCCATCAGTGACCCGGGACTAGCGGGAGGGAACCCCAAAAACATTCAGTACTTC. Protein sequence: CAISDPGLAGGNPKNIQYF.

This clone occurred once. CDR3 loop: CASRTGVEAFF. The DNA for the CDR3 is TGTGCCAGCAGAACGGGGGTAGAAGCTTTCTTT. This chain connects TRBV6-5 to TRBJ1-1; the D gene is possibly TRBD1 (5 bases). V lost 6 bases to trimming and J lost 8 bases, with 10 bases between them. The CDR3 runs 11 residues. Germline V gives CDR1 MNHEY, CDR2 SVGAGI.

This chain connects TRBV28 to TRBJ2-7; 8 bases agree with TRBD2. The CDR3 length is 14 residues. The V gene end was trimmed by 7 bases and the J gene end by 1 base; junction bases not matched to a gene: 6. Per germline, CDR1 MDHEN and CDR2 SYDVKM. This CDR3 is CASTREGLSYEQYF. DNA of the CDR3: TGTGCCAGCACACGGGAGGGCCTTTCCTACGAGCAGTACTTC.

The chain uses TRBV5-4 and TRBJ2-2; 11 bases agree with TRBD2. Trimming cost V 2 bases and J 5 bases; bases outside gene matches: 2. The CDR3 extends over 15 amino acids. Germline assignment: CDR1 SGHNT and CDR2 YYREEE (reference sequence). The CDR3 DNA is TGTGCCAGCAGCTTTAGCGGGGGGGTTACCGGGGAGCTGTTTTTT. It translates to CASSFSGGVTGELFF. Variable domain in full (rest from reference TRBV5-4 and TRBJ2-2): ETGVTQSPTHLIKTRGQQVTLRCSSQSGHNTVSWYQQALGQGPQFIFQYYREEENGRGNFPPRFSGLQFPNYSSELNVNALELDDSALYLCASSFSGGVTGELFFGEGSRLTVL.

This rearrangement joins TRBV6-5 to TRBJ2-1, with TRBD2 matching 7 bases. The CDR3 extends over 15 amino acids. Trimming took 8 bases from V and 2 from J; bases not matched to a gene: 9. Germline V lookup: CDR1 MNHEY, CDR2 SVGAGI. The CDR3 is CASRGGTTPYNEQFF. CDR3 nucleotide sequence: TGTGCCAGCCGCGGAGGGACTACGCCCTACAATGAGCAGTTCTTC.

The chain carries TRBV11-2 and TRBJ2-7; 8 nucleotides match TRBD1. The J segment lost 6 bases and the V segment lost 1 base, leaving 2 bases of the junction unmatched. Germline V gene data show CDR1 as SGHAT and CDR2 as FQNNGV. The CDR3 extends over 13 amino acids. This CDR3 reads CASSLGQGPEQYF. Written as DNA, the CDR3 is TGTGCCAGCAGCTTAGGACAGGGGCCCGAGCAGTACTTC. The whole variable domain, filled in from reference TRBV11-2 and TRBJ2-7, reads EAGVAQSPRYKIIEKRQSVAFWCNPISGHATLYWYQQILGQGPKLLIQFQNNGVVDDSQLPKDRFSAERLKGVDSTLKIQPAKLEDSAVYLCASSLGQGPEQYFGPGTRLTVT.

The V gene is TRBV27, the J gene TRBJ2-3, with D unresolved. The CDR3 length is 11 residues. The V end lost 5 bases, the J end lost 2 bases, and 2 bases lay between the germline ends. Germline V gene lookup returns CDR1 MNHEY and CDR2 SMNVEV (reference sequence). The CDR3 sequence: CASSHTDTQYF. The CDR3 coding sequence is TGTGCCAGCAGTCACACAGATACGCAGTATTTT.

The CDR3 nucleotides are TGTGCCAGCAGTGAAACGGGACAGTCTTATGGCTACACCTTC. Protein sequence: CASSETGQSYGYTF. V usage is TRBV2 and J usage is TRBJ1-2, with TRBD1 matching over 7 bases. The CDR3 has 14 residues. V gave up 2 bases and J gave up 5 bases; unmatched junction bases: 5. Germline assignment: CDR1 SNHLY and CDR2 FYNNEI. The whole variable domain, remainder taken from reference TRBV2 and TRBJ1-2, is EPEVTQTPSHQVTQMGQEVILRCVPISNHLYFYWYRQILGQKVEFLVSFYNNEISEKSEIFDDQFSVERPDGSNFTLKIRSTKLEDSAMYFCASSETGQSYGYTFGSGTRLTVV.

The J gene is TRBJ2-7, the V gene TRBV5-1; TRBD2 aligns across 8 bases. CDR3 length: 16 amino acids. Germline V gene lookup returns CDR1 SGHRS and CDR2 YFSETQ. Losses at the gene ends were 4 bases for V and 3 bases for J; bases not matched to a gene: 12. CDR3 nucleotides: TGCGCCAGCAGCCCCACTCCCGGGACTAGTGTCTACGAGCAGTACTTC. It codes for CASSPTPGTSVYEQYF.

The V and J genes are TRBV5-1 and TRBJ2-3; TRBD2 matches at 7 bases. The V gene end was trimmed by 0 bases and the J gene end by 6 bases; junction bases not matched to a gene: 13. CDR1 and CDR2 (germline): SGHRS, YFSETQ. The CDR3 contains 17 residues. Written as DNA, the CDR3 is TGCGCCAGCAGCTTGGCGTCCAGCGGGGTAGGGTCGGATACGCAGTATTTT. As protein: CASSLASSGVGSDTQYF.

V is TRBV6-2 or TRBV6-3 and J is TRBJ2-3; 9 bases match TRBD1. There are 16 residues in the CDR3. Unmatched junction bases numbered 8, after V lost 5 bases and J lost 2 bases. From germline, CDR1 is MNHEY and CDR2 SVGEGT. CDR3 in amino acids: CASSGRDREFTDTQYF. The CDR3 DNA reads TGTGCCAGCAGTGGCCGGGACAGGGAGTTCACAGATACGCAGTATTTT.